This T cell receptor beta chain was identified during a study of T cells after yellow fever vaccination. Study-level findings and limits: FACS-sorted repertoires could contain abundant clonotypes contaminating from the bulk population. Reappearance after the booster was observed for most primary-vaccination clones (96% CD4, less than 90% CD8). Clonotypes shared by both compartments, CD4 and CD8, made up a small share.

MiXCR, applied by TCRdb to the 5' RACE reads, yields one record per CDR3 protein. The table has hundreds of thousands of distinct CDR3 sequences, roughly 8.7% seen once; the top ten hold around 3.3%. The CDR3 runs to 16 residues. V was trimmed by 6 bases and J by 0 bases, leaving 14 bases between them. Germline V gene sequence: CDR1 ENHRY, CDR2 SYGVKD. This clonotype was seen a handful of times. What it binds is not known. V and J are TRBV10-3 and TRBJ1-4; no clear D gene. Sequencing was performed on CD4+ T cells sorted from PBMCs, taken 5 days after the yellow fever booster vaccination. This receptor was obtained from a man aged 18 to 29 who received the YFV17D yellow fever vaccine. CDR3 DNA: TGTGCCATCAGCTCTTCCCTCCGGGCAACTAATGAAAAACTGTTTTTT. It translates to CAISSSLRATNEKLFF.